This T cell receptor (beta chain) was recovered during a study of cytomegalovirus exposure and HLA in healthy donors. PCR used 60 Vbeta primers and 13 Jbeta primers. Repertoires were generated with immunoSEQ multiplex PCR, while TCRdb's copy carries only in-frame clones and drops some. The sample has fewer than 250,000 clones; more than 75% are singletons. From germline, CDR1 is LNHNV and CDR2 YYDKDF (reference sequence). The V gene end was trimmed by 2 bases and the J gene end by 8 bases; junction bases not matched to a gene: 10. The CDR3 runs 16 residues. The sample was PBMCs. The V and J genes are TRBV15 and TRBJ2-3; 10 bases line up with TRBD2. The receptor's source is a male donor in good health and CMV-seronegative. The CDR3 sequence is CATSRQLSGRAGTQYF. In DNA form, the CDR3 reads TGTGCCACCAGCAGACAACTCAGCGGGAGGGCTGGTACGCAGTATTTT.